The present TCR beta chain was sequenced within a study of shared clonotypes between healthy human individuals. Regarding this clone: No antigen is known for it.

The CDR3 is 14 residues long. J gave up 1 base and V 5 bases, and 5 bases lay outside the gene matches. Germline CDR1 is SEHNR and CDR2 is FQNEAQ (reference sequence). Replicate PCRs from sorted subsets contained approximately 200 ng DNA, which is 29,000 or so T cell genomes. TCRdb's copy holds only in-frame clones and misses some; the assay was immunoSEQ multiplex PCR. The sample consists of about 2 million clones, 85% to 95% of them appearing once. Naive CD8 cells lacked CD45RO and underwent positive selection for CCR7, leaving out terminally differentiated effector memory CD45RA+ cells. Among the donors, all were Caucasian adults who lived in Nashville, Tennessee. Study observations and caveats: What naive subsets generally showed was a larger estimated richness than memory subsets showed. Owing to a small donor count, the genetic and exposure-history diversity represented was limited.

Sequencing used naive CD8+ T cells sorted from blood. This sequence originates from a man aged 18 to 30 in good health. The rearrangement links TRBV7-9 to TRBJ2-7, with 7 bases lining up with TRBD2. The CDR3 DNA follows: TGTGCCAGCAGCCTGAGGGAGGGGTCCTACGAGCAGTACTTC. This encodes CASSLREGSYEQYF.